Listed below are T cell receptor beta chains from one sample, sequenced in a study of patients and donors after allogeneic stem cell transplantation. From the RT-PCR reads, TCRdb called clonotypes with MiXCR, one entry per CDR3 protein. Of about 160,000 distinct CDR3 sequences listed, 24% are singletons. The sequenced sample was blood, either unsorted or a sorted T cell fraction (not recorded which). The receptor source for this set is a human donor who was either an allogeneic HSCT recipient or a stem cell or donor lymphocyte infusion donor (not recorded which). It is not recorded whose cells these are; they may come from a transplant donor. Both conserved end residues are part of each CDR3. A D gene is named only where the DNA matches it firmly. Size is omitted from some rows. Given values are once, few, many or a class for expanded clones.

V	D	size	J	DNA	CDR3
TRBV7-9	TRBD1	.	TRBJ1-5	TGTGCCAGCAGCCTGGGACAGGGTAGCGGCAATCAGCCCCAGCATTTT	CASSLGQGSGNQPQHF
TRBV29-1	TRBD1	few	TRBJ2-1	TGCAGCGTTGAACCGGACAGGGACAATGAGCAGTTCTTC	CSVEPDRDNEQFF
TRBV20-1	TRBD1	few	TRBJ1-6	TGCAGTGCTACCCCAGACAGGGGGCCCTCACCCCTCCACTTT	CSATPDRGPSPLHF
TRBV7-3	.	.	TRBJ1-2	TGTGCCAGCAGCCCCAATTCGGGGGACCCATATGGCTACACCTTC	CASSPNSGDPYGYTF
TRBV5-6	.	few	TRBJ1-2	TGTGCCAGCAGCTTGGATCTTGTGGGTCATGGCTACACCTTC	CASSLDLVGHGYTF
TRBV30	TRBD1	.	TRBJ1-6	TGTGCCTGGGTTGCAGGGGGCTTGCGTTCACCCCTCCACTTT	CAWVAGGLRSPLHF
TRBV12-3/TRBV12-4	.	many	TRBJ1-2	TGTGCCAGCGCAGCAACGCGAAGGGACCGCTCTAACTATGGCTACACCTTC	CASAATRRDRSNYGYTF
TRBV18	.	.	TRBJ1-2	TGTGCCAGCTCACCATTTGAGGGTAACGGTCAAGCTAACTATGGCTACACCTTC	CASSPFEGNGQANYGYTF
TRBV29-1	.	.	TRBJ2-1	TGCACGCACGACCCGCGGCCAATGCACTCCTACAATGAGCAGTTCTTC	CTHDPRPMHSYNEQFF
TRBV12-3/TRBV12-4	TRBD1	few	TRBJ1-2	TGTGCCAGCAGTGGGGACAGCCTTAACTATGGCTACACCTTC	CASSGDSLNYGYTF
TRBV7-2	.	few	TRBJ1-2	TGTGCCAGCAGCTTTGACGGGAATGGCTACACCTTC	CASSFDGNGYTF
TRBV11-2	.	many	TRBJ1-5	TGTGCCAGCAGCTTAGATAGCAATCAGCCCCAGCATTTT	CASSLDSNQPQHF
TRBV2	.	.	TRBJ2-4	TGTGCCAGCAGTGAGAGGGGGATCTACAAAATAGCCAAAAACATTCAGTACTTC	CASSERGIYKIAKNIQYF
TRBV3-1	TRBD2	.	TRBJ2-2	TGTGCCAGCAGCCAAGGGACTAGCGGCACCGGGGAGCTGTTTTTT	CASSQGTSGTGELFF
TRBV29-1	TRBD1	few	TRBJ1-2	TGCAGCGTCCTGAGGACAGGGGATAGTGGCTACACCTTC	CSVLRTGDSGYTF
TRBV5-1	.	once	TRBJ2-5	TGCGCCAGCAGCTTGGGGATGGGACATTTGGGGGAGACCCAGTACTTC	CASSLGMGHLGETQYF
TRBV24-1	.	.	TRBJ2-1	TGTGCCACCAGTGATCAGGGACCCGAGGGTCACTACAATGAGCAGTTCTTC	CATSDQGPEGHYNEQFF
TRBV7-3	.	few	TRBJ1-2	TGTGCCAGCAGCTTAAGGCAGGGGAACAATGGCTACACCTTC	CASSLRQGNNGYTF
TRBV5-1	.	many	TRBJ1-1	TGCGCCAGCAGCTTGGCGCAGCTTGAAGCTTTCTTT	CASSLAQLEAFF
TRBV5-5	TRBD2	.	TRBJ2-1	TGTGCCAGCAGACAGACTAGCGCGAAGAATGAGCAGTTCTTC	CASRQTSAKNEQFF
TRBV6-5	.	few	TRBJ1-4	TGTGCCAGCAGTTACTCTCAGTCTTTTAATGAAAAACTGTTTTTT	CASSYSQSFNEKLFF
TRBV7-2	.	few	TRBJ1-5	TGTGCCAGCAGCTTAGCAGGGGTTGCTCAGCCCCAGCATTTT	CASSLAGVAQPQHF
TRBV6-1	TRBD1	few	TRBJ1-2	TGTGCCAGCAGTGAACTCGACAGGGGGTCTGGCTACACCTTC	CASSELDRGSGYTF
TRBV2	.	.	TRBJ2-7	TGTGCCAGCAGTAATGGTAGTATCCACGAGCAGTACTTC	CASSNGSIHEQYF
TRBV6-6	.	.	TRBJ2-2	TGTGCCAGCAGTTATGTGCCGGAGTCCACCGGGGAGCTGTTTTTT	CASSYVPESTGELFF
TRBV12-3/TRBV12-4	TRBD1	few	TRBJ1-1	TGTGCCAGCAGTTTCGGGCAGGGGGCGATGGAAGCTTTCTTT	CASSFGQGAMEAFF
TRBV9	.	few	TRBJ2-2	TGTGCCAGCAGCTCCAGGGTGAACACCGGGGAGCTGTTTTTT	CASSSRVNTGELFF
TRBV6-5	.	.	TRBJ2-1	TGTGCCAGCAGGCTAAGTCCTTCAAACTACAATGAGCAGTTCTTC	CASRLSPSNYNEQFF
TRBV27	.	.	TRBJ2-5	TGTGCCAGCAGTCCCCCGGGAACCCAAGAGACCCAGTACTTC	CASSPPGTQETQYF
TRBV5-1	.	few	TRBJ2-2	TGCGCCAGCAGCTACACAGGCCCCGGGGCCGGGGAGCTGTTTTTT	CASSYTGPGAGELFF
TRBV24-1	.	few	TRBJ1-5	TGTGCCACCAGTGACCCCAGGGGTAATCAGCCCCAGCATTTT	CATSDPRGNQPQHF
TRBV12-3/TRBV12-4	.	many	TRBJ1-5	TGTGCCAGCAGTCCGCCCGGGGGTAGCAATCAGCCCCAGCATTTT	CASSPPGGSNQPQHF